This T cell receptor beta chain stems from a study of CD8 T cells in ankylosing spondylitis. V was clipped by 7 bases and J by 0 bases, with 16 bases between them. The CDR3 sequence is 15 residues long. Germline CDR1 DFQATT, CDR2 SNEGSKA (reference sequence). TCRdb analysed the 5' RACE reads with MiXCR anew, one entry per CDR3 protein. This sample has some 270,000 distinct CDR3 sequences, with about 30% found just once. The receptor's source is a male donor with ankylosing spondylitis or in good health (not recorded which). The material sequenced was blood, either unsorted or a sorted T cell fraction (not recorded which). The chain is built from TRBV20-1 and TRBJ2-1, with a possible D match to TRBD2 (6 bases). CDR3 nucleotides: TGCAGTGTTACAGATAGCGGAAGCTCCTACAATGAGCAGTTCTTC. Translating it yields CSVTDSGSSYNEQFF.